This T cell receptor (beta chain) was recorded in a study of tumor-infiltrating lymphocytes in oesophageal squamous cell carcinoma. This clonotype showed up many times. Looked up from germline, CDR1 is LNHDA and CDR2 is SQIVND (reference sequence). The junction had 3 bases not matched to a gene; V was cut back by 2 bases and J by 0 bases. This CDR3 spans 15 amino acids. TCRdb re-analysed the PCR reads in MiXCR, keeping a single row per CDR3 protein. The sample lists tens of thousands of distinct CDR3 sequences; around a third were seen once. The source of this sequence is a female donor with esophageal squamous cell carcinoma. Source material: esophageal tumor tissue. The chain links TRBV19 to TRBJ1-1; the match to TRBD1 covers 7 bases. CDR3: CASSIKGGMNTEAFF. The CDR3 DNA sequence: TGTGCCAGTAGTATAAAAGGGGGCATGAACACTGAAGCTTTCTTT.